Listed here are 27 T cell receptor beta chains from one sample, sequenced in a study of tumor and adjacent non-tumor tissue in lung cancer. No cell sorting was done before RNA was extracted from the tissue. The library came from three nested PCR rounds adapted from ARM-PCR protocols. TCRdb reprocessed the multiplex PCR reads via MiXCR and lists one record per CDR3 protein. The sample has approximately 120,000 distinct CDR3 sequences, 66% seen once. The sequenced sample was lung tumor tissue. The receptors shown here come from a man in his thirties or forties with non-small cell lung cancer.

There are many counts of this clonotype. The chain combines TRBV6-5 with TRBJ2-1; either TRBD1 or TRBD2 may fit D (5 bases each). This CDR3 is built from 14 residues. V was clipped by 4 bases and J by 5 bases, with 12 bases between them. The germline CDR1 and CDR2 sequences are MNHEY and SVGAGI. This chain's CDR3 is CASSFRDVNNEQFF. CDR3 DNA: TGTGCCAGCAGTTTCCGGGACGTAAACAATGAGCAGTTCTTC.

A remark on this clonotype: Just one base apart from a much larger clone, this may be a read error. This sequence joins TRBV5-6 and TRBJ2-1; TRBD2 agrees at 7 bases. V lost 4 bases to trimming and J lost 0 bases; unmatched junction nucleotides: 13. The CDR3 covers 18 residues. Germline V gene sequence: CDR1 SGHDT, CDR2 YYEEEE. CDR3 in amino acids: CASSTESRSGASYNEQFF. For the CDR3, the DNA is TGTGCCAGCAGCACCGAGAGCAGGAGCGGGGCCTCCTACAATGAGCAGTTCTTC.

On this clonotype: This CDR3 is missing its conserved last phenylalanine or tryptophan, likely due to a read error. The chain carries TRBV6-2 or TRBV6-3 and TRBJ1-5, with TRBD1 identical over 10 bases. The V and J ends lost 10 bases and 7 bases, in that order; junction bases with no gene match: 10. The V gene's germline CDR1 is MNHEY and CDR2 SVGEGT. The CDR3 loop spans 14 amino acids. CDR3 region: CANSSGQGVQPQHY. The CDR3 DNA reads TGTGCCAACAGCTCCGGACAGGGGGTGCAGCCCCAGCATTAT.

This chain uses TRBV12-3 or TRBV12-4 with TRBJ1-6; no firm D call. The CDR3 runs 12 residues. V lost 3 bases and J lost 14, with 11 bases in between. The CDR3 protein is CASSFHLDSLHF. The CDR3 DNA is TGTGCCAGCAGTTTTCATCTGGACTCCCTCCACTTT.

By its share, this clonotype is medium-sized. This chain connects TRBV11-3 to TRBJ2-1; TRBD2 aligns across 14 bases. Losses at the gene ends were 6 bases for V and 4 bases for J; bases not matched to a gene: 5. Germline CDR1 is SGHNT and CDR2 is YENEEA. The CDR3 is 16 residues long. CDR3 DNA: TGTGCCAGCAGTCCTGGGACTAGCGGGGGATACAATGAGCAGTTCTTC. It encodes CASSPGTSGGYNEQFF. Combining the CDR3 with reference TRBV11-3 and TRBJ2-1 gives the whole variable domain EAGVVQSPRYKIIEKKQPVAFWCNPISGHNTLYWYLQNLGQGPELLIRYENEEAVDDSQLPKDRFSAERLKGVDSTLKIQPAELGDSAVYLCASSPGTSGGYNEQFFGPGTRLTVL.

On this clonotype: An end of the junction does not agree with germline; a read error may underlie this. CDR3 residues: CSPRDSGTSGPETQYF. In DNA, the CDR3 is TGCAGTCCTAGAGATTCTGGGACTAGCGGACCTGAGACCCAGTACTTC. V gene TRBV20-1 combines with J gene TRBJ2-5; 11 bases match TRBD2. This CDR3 is 16 amino acids long. Germline CDR1 is DFQATT and CDR2 is SNEGSKA (reference sequence).

Worth noting for this clonotype: The CDR3 does not close with the conserved phenylalanine or tryptophan, likely indicating a read error. The gene calls are TRBV4-1 and TRBJ2-1; D is undetermined. The CDR3 loop spans 15 amino acids. Germline values: CDR1 MGHRA, CDR2 YSYEKL. CDR3 nucleotide sequence: TGCGCCAGCAGCCTACTGCAGCCCTCCTACAATGGGCAGTTCTTA. It is translated as CASSLLQPSYNGQFL.

About this clonotype: Given a much more abundant clone one base away, this may be a read error. The V and J genes are TRBV20-1 and TRBJ2-3; TRBD2 matches at 8 bases. The CDR3 extends over 15 amino acids. Germline CDR1 reads DFQATT; CDR2 reads SNEGSKA (reference sequence). V shed 6 bases, J shed 4 bases, and the junction held 12 bases outside the gene matches. CDR3 bases: TGCAGTGCCCCCCGCATAGCGGGAATAGCAGATACGCAGTATTTT. The encoded protein is CSAPRIAGIADTQYF.

As concerns this clonotype: It may be a read error: a sequence one base away is much more abundant. The chain combines TRBV20-1 with TRBJ1-2; 8 nucleotides agree with TRBD1. Germline-derived CDR1 and CDR2 are DFQATT and SNEGSKA (reference sequence). The CDR3 length is 18 residues. The CDR3 region is CSARGVTGAALGGYGYAF. The CDR3, as DNA: TGCAGTGCTAGAGGAGTGACAGGGGCCGCCTTGGGGGGCTATGGCTACGCCTTC.

This clonotype came up once. The conserved phenylalanine or tryptophan normally closing the CDR3 is absent here, so this likely arose from a read error. No DNA is shown, since the ends of the CDR3 on it are uncertain; the CDR3 is the one TCRdb lists. CDR3 in amino acids: CSASPGGPHLRAVL. This chain uses TRBV20-1 with TRBJ2-7; the table names TRBD1, a call not compared with the DNA. 14 amino acids form the CDR3, both terminal residues included. Germline V gene lookup returns CDR1 DFQATT and CDR2 SNEGSKA (reference sequence).

Points on this clonotype: The conserved final phenylalanine or tryptophan is absent from the CDR3, which likely points to a read error. The genes are TRBV11-2 and TRBJ1-2, with TRBD1 matching over 11 bases. Germline lookup yields CDR1 SGHAT and CDR2 FQNNGV. V was clipped by 4 bases and J by 4 bases; unmatched bases: 5. The CDR3 extends over 15 amino acids. CDR3 in amino acids: CASSSWTGGLYGYTS. CDR3 DNA: TGTGCCAGCAGCTCCTGGACAGGGGGCCTCTATGGCTACACCTCC.

This clonotype was recorded many times. The chain is built from TRBV12-3 or TRBV12-4 and TRBJ2-1; 9 bases line up with TRBD2. V lost 5 bases to trimming and J lost 0 bases; unmatched junction nucleotides: 8. The CDR3 runs 17 residues. CDR3 residues: CASSEPGLALSYNEQFF. The CDR3 nucleotides read TGTGCCAGCAGTGAACCGGGACTAGCCCTCTCCTACAATGAGCAGTTCTTC.

Concerning this clonotype: Because it lacks the conserved phenylalanine or tryptophan at the end, this CDR3 is likely a read error. V gene TRBV6-5 combines with J gene TRBJ2-1; 8 positions agree with TRBD2. This CDR3 is 15 amino acids long. Germline values: CDR1 MNHEY, CDR2 SVGAGI. The V segment lost 6 bases and the J segment 1 base; nucleotides outside the gene matches: 5. CDR3 sequence: CASSRTGGSYNEQFL. The CDR3 bases are TGTGCCAGCAGCCGAACGGGAGGGTCCTACAATGAGCAGTTCCTC.

As to this clonotype: A read error is possible here, since a much larger clone lies one base away. The chain is built from TRBV13 and TRBJ1-2; D unresolved. Looked up from germline, CDR1 is PRHDT and CDR2 is FYEKMQ (reference sequence). The CDR3 is 12 amino acids. Here the CDR3 DNA reads TGTGCCAGCAGCTTCGGACTCTATGACTACACCTTC. This translates into CASSFGLYDYTF.

About this clonotype itself: The junction shows a germline mismatch at one end, possibly a read error. This CDR3 is CATSLTGEGNTEAFF. DNA for the CDR3: TGTGCCACCAGCCTGACAGGGGAGGGGAACACTGAAGCTTTCTTT. The chain carries TRBV13 and TRBJ1-1; TRBD1 aligns across 8 bases. The CDR3 totals 15 residues. Germline V gives CDR1 PRHDT, CDR2 FYEKMQ (reference sequence).

For this clonotype: Mismatch with germline at one junction end may stem from a read error. The rearrangement links TRBV6-1 to TRBJ2-2, with D perhaps TRBD2 (7 bases). Germline CDR1 is MNHNS and CDR2 is SASEGT. CDR3 size: 14 residues. The DNA of the CDR3 is TGTGCCAGCTGTGAAGGGGGGGAGACCGAGGAGCTGTCTTTT. The encoded protein is CASCEGGETEELSF.

This clonotype was recorded a few times. Being one base from a much bigger clone, this may be a read error. V is TRBV5-5 and J is TRBJ2-7, with D perhaps given as TRBD1 or TRBD2 (5 bases each). With 3 bases removed from V and 3 bases from J, the gap between germline ends came to 19 bases. Germline CDR1 reads SGHKS; CDR2 reads YYEKEE (reference sequence). The CDR3 length is 16 residues. The CDR3 sequence: CASSSGWVAGSYEQYF. The CDR3 DNA is TGTGCCAGCAGCTCCGGATGGGTGGCAGGGAGCTACGAGCAGTACTTC.

As regards this clonotype: The DNA is omitted, as the CDR3 cannot be located on it reliably, and the CDR3 follows TCRdb's listing. The chain couples TRBV6-5 to TRBJ1-3. Germline V gene lookup returns CDR1 MNHEY and CDR2 SVGAGI. The CDR3 is 15 amino acids in total, end residues counted. The chain's CDR3 is CGSSLHFGSGNTLYF.

Details on this clonotype: At one of its ends the junction is not consistent with the germline gene, which may arise from a read error. The chain carries TRBV4-1 and TRBJ1-2, with 8 bases matching TRBD1. The germline CDR1 and CDR2 sequences are MGHRA and YSYEKL. CDR3 length: 16 amino acids. CDR3 loop: CAGSQDRYRGNYGYTF. The CDR3 region has the DNA TGCGCCGGTAGCCAAGATAGGTACAGGGGGAACTATGGCTACACTTTC.

To note about this clonotype: This may come from a read error, since a much larger clone is one base off. For the CDR3, the DNA is TGCAGTGCGTTGAACAGGGGGGGCAATCAGCCCCAGCATTTT. This codes for CSALNRGGNQPQHF. The rearrangement links TRBV20-1 to TRBJ1-5; 8 bases map to TRBD1. The trim removed 6 bases at V and 2 bases at J, leaving 6 bases unmatched. The germline V gene encodes CDR1 DFQATT and CDR2 SNEGSKA (reference sequence). The length of the CDR3 is 14 residues.

Concerning this clonotype itself: A much more abundant neighbour one base away suggests this may be a read error. The rearrangement joins TRBV29-1 to TRBJ1-1; possible D gene TRBD1, 6 bases. In germline, CDR1 is SQVTM, CDR2 ANQGSEA. The CDR3 length is 15 residues. In DNA, the CDR3 is TGCAGCGTGCGGGGTGGGCCAGGGGAGGGAACTGAATCTTTCTTT. Translated, it gives CSVRGGPGEGTESFF.

This chain connects TRBV4-3 to TRBJ1-6, with TRBD1 as a possible D gene (6 bases). The CDR3 is 13 amino acids. Germline V gene lookup returns CDR1 LGHNA and CDR2 YSLEER. The V and J ends lost 6 bases and 13 bases respectively, with 16 bases between them. CDR3 bases: TGCGCCAGCAGTTCAGGACCGGGGGCGCCCCTCCACTTT. Protein product: CASSSGPGAPLHF.

The chain carries TRBV6-6 and TRBJ2-2, with 13 bases lining up with TRBD2. The germline V gene has CDR1 MNHNY and CDR2 SVGAGI (reference sequence). V dropped 7 bases and J dropped 5; count of bases not matched to a gene: 10. The CDR3 is made up of 17 amino acids. The CDR3 protein is CASTLLAGGPRTGELFF. CDR3 sequence (DNA): TGTGCCAGCACCCTACTAGCGGGAGGGCCGCGGACCGGGGAGCTGTTTTTT.

As regards this clonotype: This may be a read error: a much more frequent sequence differs by one nucleotide. This chain links TRBV6-6 with TRBJ2-1, with 10 positions matching TRBD1. Germline V gene data show CDR1 as MNHNY and CDR2 as SVGAGI (reference sequence). The junction had 1 base not matched to a gene; V was cut back by 0 bases and J by 8 bases. The CDR3 has 14 residues. CDR3 sequence: CASSYSTGGDEQFF. CDR3 nucleotide sequence: TGTGCCAGCAGTTACTCGACAGGGGGCGATGAGCAGTTCTTC.

This CDR3 reads CSASDVSNTEAFF. Written as DNA, the CDR3 is TGCAGTGCTAGTGACGTGTCGAACACTGAAGCTTTCTTT. This chain connects TRBV20-1 to TRBJ1-1; no reliable D call. Germline CDR1 reads DFQATT; CDR2 reads SNEGSKA (reference sequence). V was pared by 3 bases and J by 1 base, with 9 bases between. This CDR3 spans 13 amino acids.

This clonotype showed up just a few times. This could be a read error, since a much larger clone is one nucleotide away. The CDR3: CSVGGIGGKGTEAFF. In DNA, the CDR3 is TGCAGCGTTGGAGGGATCGGGGGGAAGGGCACTGAAGCTTTCTTT. The genes are TRBV29-1 and TRBJ1-1; maybe TRBD1 (5 bases). V was pared by 4 bases and J by 4 bases, with 19 bases between. Per the germline V gene, CDR1 is SQVTM and CDR2 is ANQGSEA. CDR3 length: 15 amino acids.

To note about this clonotype: A read error may be the cause here, since a much bigger clone is one base away. The V call is TRBV12-3 or TRBV12-4, the J call TRBJ2-6; a weak D match, TRBD2 (6 bases). This CDR3 has 17 residues. Trimming stripped 1 base from V and 3 bases from J, with 13 bases between. Here the CDR3 reads CASSLGHGDFGANVLTF. CDR3 coding DNA: TGTGCCAGCAGTTTAGGACATGGGGACTTTGGGGCCAACGTCCTGACTTTC.